This entry features one TCR beta chain sequence. The data were obtained in a study of blood T cell repertoires in COVID-19. Study as a whole: From T cells, B-cell-depleted T cells, or PBMCs came the material, which was cDNA or gDNA.

Study processing details: Amplification of reference gene primers was used by the study to estimate nucleated cell counts. Sequencing was performed with immunoSEQ multiplex PCR; in TCRdb, only in-frame clones are kept and a portion is missing. V, J and clone size derive from that table, while D and trimming were established from the DNA sequence. This table holds 250,000 to 300,000 clones, around 90% found once. The sequence was collected from a woman aged 45-59 years who had recovered from COVID-19. Sequenced material: peripheral blood.

The CDR3 loop is CASMDGQVSNYGYTF. Written as DNA, the CDR3 is TGTGCCAGTATGGACGGACAGGTTTCCAACTATGGCTACACCTTC. The rearrangement joins TRBV19 to TRBJ1-2, with 7 bases lining up with TRBD1. The CDR3 is made up of 15 amino acids. Unmatched junction bases numbered 10, after V lost 7 bases and J lost 2 bases. Per the germline V gene, CDR1 is LNHDA and CDR2 is SQIVND (reference sequence).